This passage covers 27 T cell receptor beta chains from one sample sequenced in a study of CD8+ T cells in alopecia areata. RNA extraction was followed by reverse transcription into cDNA, which acted as the sequencing template. TCRdb's copy holds only in-frame clones and misses some; the assay was immunoSEQ multiplex PCR. The table lists about 180,000 clones, 50% to 60% of them singletons, with 14% to 15% in the top ten. The sample in question was CD4+ T cells sorted from blood, obtained at week 0. These receptors all stem from a human donor with alopecia areata.

This clone was seen more than once but under ten times. The J gene is TRBJ2-7, the V gene TRBV21-1; the D call in the table, TRBD2, was not verified against the DNA. TRBV21-1 is a documented pseudogene. The CDR3 totals 13 residues. The CDR3 reads CASRGRGGYEQYF. The CDR3 DNA reads as TGTGCCAGCAGAGGAAGGGGGGGCTACGAGCAGTACTTC.

The V and J genes are TRBV11-2 and TRBJ2-5, with no clear D. The CDR3 totals 11 residues. In germline, CDR1 is SGHAT, CDR2 FQNNGV. Trimming cost V 4 bases and J 3 bases, with 3 bases left between them. CDR3: CASSSEETQYF. The CDR3 DNA is TGTGCCAGCAGCTCTGAAGAGACCCAGTACTTC.

This clone was found once. The chain couples TRBV20-1 to TRBJ1-2, with D possibly TRBD1 on 5 matching bases. The CDR3 runs to 11 residues. CDR1 and CDR2 from the germline V gene are DFQATT and SNEGSKA (reference sequence). Trimming took off 4 bases at V and 7 bases at J, with 10 bases between the two ends. The CDR3 bases are TGCAGTGCTACAGGGCTTAGTGGCTACACCTTC. Protein product: CSATGLSGYTF.

V and J are TRBV4-2 and TRBJ1-2; no reliable D call. Trimming left V 1 base short and J 2 bases short, with 11 bases between. The V gene's germline CDR1 is LGHNA and CDR2 YNFKEQ. CDR3 length: 15 residues. The CDR3 nucleotides are TGTGCCAGCAGCCAAGCACCGGAGGCAAACTATGGCTACACCTTC. Amino acids: CASSQAPEANYGYTF.

The CDR3 region is CAWSVSNIQYF. The CDR3, as DNA: TGTGCCTGGAGTGTGTCGAATATTCAGTACTTC. This chain links TRBV30 with TRBJ2-4, with no clear D. This CDR3 is built from 11 residues. Looked up from germline, CDR1 is GTSNPN and CDR2 is SVGIG (reference sequence). Trimming shortened V by 0 bases and J by 10 bases, and 7 bases separated the two germline ends.

This clone was counted between two and nine times. The rearrangement uses TRBV19 and TRBJ1-3; no definite D call. Germline lookup yields CDR1 LNHDA and CDR2 SQIVND (reference sequence). Trimming left V 7 bases short and J 3 bases short, with 7 bases between. The CDR3 contains 12 residues. The CDR3 here is CASNNDGNTIYF. The CDR3 DNA sequence: TGTGCCAGTAACAACGATGGAAACACCATATATTTT.

The chain employs TRBV2 and TRBJ2-1, with a possible D match to TRBD1 (6 bases). Trimming left V 3 bases short and J 12 bases short, with 12 bases between. Germline loops: CDR1 SNHLY, CDR2 FYNNEI. The CDR3 totals 12 residues. This chain's CDR3 is CASSEGAHRQFF. The CDR3 DNA reads as TGTGCCAGCAGTGAGGGGGCGCACAGGCAGTTCTTC.

The genes are TRBV29-1 and TRBJ1-5; D unclear. The CDR3 is 15 residues long. Germline CDR1 is SQVTM and CDR2 is ANQGSEA. The V gene lost 4 bases and the J gene lost 0 bases, with 13 bases spanning the gap. CDR3 in amino acids: CSVVDREHSNQPQHF. In DNA form, the CDR3 reads TGCAGCGTTGTAGATCGGGAACATAGCAATCAGCCCCAGCATTTT. Filled out from reference TRBV29-1 and TRBJ1-5, the complete variable domain reads SAVISQKPSRDICQRGTSLTIQCQVDSQVTMMFWYRQQPGQSLTLIATANQGSEATYESGFVIDKFPISRPNLTFSTLTVSNMSPEDSSIYLCSVVDREHSNQPQHFGDGTRLSIL.

As regards this clone: Additional DNA sequences in this sample encode the identical CDR3. The rearrangement joins TRBV7-9 to TRBJ1-1; D not certain. The CDR3 is 13 residues long. V lost 3 bases to trimming and J lost 2 bases, with 7 bases between them. Per the germline V gene, CDR1 is SEHNR and CDR2 is FQNEAQ (reference sequence). In DNA form, the CDR3 reads TGTGCCAGCAGCTTCGACGGTAACACTGAAGCTTTCTTT. Its translation is CASSFDGNTEAFF.

This clone turned up a few times. A read error may produce the germline difference seen at one junction end. The J gene is TRBJ2-1, the V gene TRBV2; 16 bases are shared with TRBD2. CDR1 and CDR2 from the germline V gene are SNHLY and FYNNEI. This CDR3 comprises 17 residues. Here the CDR3 reads CASREGTSGGALDEQFF. For the CDR3, the DNA is TGTGCCAGCAGGGAAGGGACTAGCGGGGGGGCCTTGGATGAGCAGTTCTTC. Filled out from reference TRBV2 and TRBJ2-1, the complete variable domain reads EPEVTQTPSHQVTQMGQEVILRCVPISNHLYFYWYRQILGQKVEFLVSFYNNEISEKSEIFDDQFSVERPDGSNFTLKIRSTKLEDSAMYFCASREGTSGGALDEQFFGPGTRLTVL.

The V gene is TRBV4-1, the J gene TRBJ1-2, with D possibly TRBD1 on 5 matching bases. Germline-derived CDR1 and CDR2 are MGHRA and YSYEKL. This CDR3 is built from 14 residues. The germline V and J ends were trimmed by 0 bases and 4 bases, with 9 bases remaining between them. The CDR3: CASSQDRQTYGYTF. The CDR3 DNA sequence: TGCGCCAGCAGCCAAGATAGACAGACCTATGGCTACACCTTC.

The chain combines TRBV5-4 with TRBJ1-1; perhaps TRBD1 as D (6 bases). Deletions cut 4 bases from V and 5 bases from J, with 15 bases between. Germline lookup yields CDR1 SGHNT and CDR2 YYREEE (reference sequence). CDR3 length: 14 amino acids. CDR3 in amino acids: CASSPGTTGTEAFF. CDR3 DNA: TGTGCCAGCAGCCCGGGGACAACGGGTACTGAAGCTTTCTTT.

The chain is built from TRBV29-1 and TRBJ1-4, with D possibly matching TRBD1 (5 bases). Trimming removed 4 bases at V and 5 bases at J, with 14 bases between. Germline lookup yields CDR1 SQVTM and CDR2 ANQGSEA. The CDR3 has 14 amino acids. The CDR3 loop reads CSVAQAGLNEKLFF. CDR3 nucleotide sequence: TGCAGCGTTGCCCAAGCAGGGCTGAATGAAAAACTGTTTTTT.

The chain is built from TRBV19 and TRBJ1-2; no clear D gene. The germline gives CDR1 LNHDA, CDR2 SQIVND (reference sequence). CDR3 length: 12 residues. The ends were cut back, 7 bases at V and 8 bases at J, with 14 bases in the middle. CDR3 loop: CASIGRLGGYTF. The CDR3 DNA is TGTGCCAGTATCGGTCGGCTTGGAGGCTACACCTTC.

This rearrangement joins TRBV2 to TRBJ1-3; D unresolved. The CDR3 totals 13 residues. Deletions cut 10 bases from V and 0 bases from J, with 10 bases between. Germline CDR1 is SNHLY and CDR2 is FYNNEI. CDR3 amino acids: CANQVGSGNTIYF. CDR3 DNA sequence: TGTGCCAATCAGGTCGGCTCTGGAAACACCATATATTTT.

The chain uses TRBV19 and TRBJ2-3, with TRBD2 matching over 7 bases. Germline V CDR1 and CDR2: LNHDA, SQIVND (reference sequence). This CDR3 is built from 13 residues. J lost 6 bases, V lost 8 bases, and 8 bases had no gene match. The CDR3 DNA is TGTGCCAGTGGTCCAGCGGGGAGGGATACGCAGTATTTT. It codes for CASGPAGRDTQYF.

This clone was counted between two and nine times. The chain couples TRBV4-1 to TRBJ2-4, with 10 positions matching TRBD2. The V gene end was trimmed by 0 bases and the J gene end by 6 bases; junction bases not matched to a gene: 17. CDR3 length equals 20 residues. The V gene's germline CDR1 is MGHRA and CDR2 YSYEKL. CDR3 amino acids: CASSQDWEVQTSGWRNIQYF. CDR3 DNA sequence: TGCGCCAGCAGCCAAGATTGGGAGGTGCAGACTAGCGGGTGGAGAAACATTCAGTACTTC.

In this sample, this clone turned up once. The V gene is TRBV15, the J gene TRBJ1-5; D is undetermined. The CDR3 is 14 residues long. Germline V gene sequence: CDR1 LNHNV, CDR2 YYDKDF (reference sequence). V lost 4 bases to trimming and J lost 5 bases, with 12 bases between them. In nucleotides, the CDR3 is TGTGCCACCAGCAAGGGCGGGCGTGATCAGCCCCAGCATTTT. As protein: CATSKGGRDQPQHF.

This clone is a singleton in its sample. This chain joins TRBV11-1 and TRBJ2-6; no clear D gene. The CDR3 contains 15 residues. The ends were cut back, 0 bases at V and 4 bases at J, with 7 bases in the middle. Germline V gene lookup returns CDR1 SGHAT and CDR2 FQDESV (reference sequence). CDR3: CASSLASSGANVLTF. The CDR3 region has the DNA TGTGCCAGCAGCTTAGCCTCCTCCGGGGCCAACGTCCTGACTTTC.

There are many counts of this clone. The chain combines TRBV9 with TRBJ2-1, with 8 bases aligning to TRBD2. CDR1 is SGDLS, CDR2 YYNGEE, per germline. J was trimmed by 5 bases and V by 4 bases; bases with no gene match: 11. The CDR3 runs 16 residues. In DNA, the CDR3 is TGTGCCAGCAGCCCAATAGGCGGGGGGATTGACAATGAGCAGTTCTTC. This codes for CASSPIGGGIDNEQFF.

This clone was seen a few times. The rearrangement uses TRBV7-2 and TRBJ2-5; no clear D gene. Trimming pared 3 bases from V and 2 bases from J, leaving 7 bases between. Germline V gene data show CDR1 as SGHTA and CDR2 as FQGNSA. This CDR3 region has 13 residues. CDR3: CASSFLVQETQYF. The DNA of the CDR3 is TGTGCCAGCAGCTTTTTGGTACAAGAGACCCAGTACTTC. The whole variable domain, remainder taken from reference TRBV7-2 and TRBJ2-5, is GAGVSQSPSNKVTEKGKDVELRCDPISGHTALYWYRQSLGQGLEFLIYFQGNSAPDKSGLPSDRFSAERTGGSVSTLTIQRTQQEDSAVYLCASSFLVQETQYFGPGTRLLVL.

The V call is TRBV28, the J call TRBJ2-7; tentative D call: TRBD1 (5 bases). Germline V CDR1 and CDR2: MDHEN, SYDVKM. Trimming took off 3 bases at V and 2 bases at J, with 8 bases between the two ends. The CDR3 spans 13 residues. The CDR3 nucleotides are TGTGCCAGCAGTTTCACAGGTCCCTACGAGCAGTACTTC. The encoded protein is CASSFTGPYEQYF.

This clone has just a few counts. CDR3 nucleotide sequence: TGTGCCAGCAGCCAAGAAGGAGGGGGCAATTCACCCCTCCACTTT. Amino acid sequence: CASSQEGGGNSPLHF. This chain joins TRBV4-2 and TRBJ1-6; 7 bases agree with TRBD1. Germline-derived CDR1 and CDR2 are LGHNA and YNFKEQ. This CDR3 comprises 15 residues. J lost 7 bases, V lost 0 bases, and 3 bases had no gene match.

The V and J genes are TRBV11-1 and TRBJ2-1, with 7 bases fitting TRBD1. V was clipped by 2 bases and J by 3 bases; unmatched bases: 7. The length of the CDR3 is 16 residues. Germline-derived CDR1 and CDR2 are SGHAT and FQDESV (reference sequence). CDR3 nucleotide sequence: TGTGCCAGCAGCTTAAGGGTAGGGGGCCACTACAATGAGCAGTTCTTC. Translating gives CASSLRVGGHYNEQFF.

This chain joins TRBV9 and TRBJ2-1; D is unclear. The CDR3 length is 13 residues. Germline lookup yields CDR1 SGDLS and CDR2 YYNGEE. Trimming pared 1 base from V and 2 bases from J, leaving 4 bases between. Here the CDR3 reads CASSVSPYNEQFF. The CDR3, as DNA: TGTGCCAGCAGCGTATCCCCCTACAATGAGCAGTTCTTC.

This clone has a handful of counts. The rearrangement joins TRBV7-9 to TRBJ1-3; D unclear. V lost 0 bases to trimming and J lost 2 bases, with 11 bases between them. Germline V gene data show CDR1 as SEHNR and CDR2 as FQNEAQ (reference sequence). The CDR3 is made up of 16 amino acids. In nucleotides, the CDR3 is TGTGCCAGCAGCTTAGCGCCAACATGGACTGGAAACACCATATATTTT. Amino acids: CASSLAPTWTGNTIYF.

This clone was observed a few times. The chain couples TRBV30 to TRBJ1-5; 8 nucleotides align to TRBD1. The CDR3 runs to 14 residues. V was clipped by 3 bases and J by 4 bases; unmatched bases: 5. Looked up from germline, CDR1 is GTSNPN and CDR2 is SVGIG (reference sequence). CDR3 loop: CAWSGQGINQPQHF. The CDR3 DNA reads as TGTGCCTGGAGCGGACAGGGTATAAATCAGCCCCAGCATTTT.